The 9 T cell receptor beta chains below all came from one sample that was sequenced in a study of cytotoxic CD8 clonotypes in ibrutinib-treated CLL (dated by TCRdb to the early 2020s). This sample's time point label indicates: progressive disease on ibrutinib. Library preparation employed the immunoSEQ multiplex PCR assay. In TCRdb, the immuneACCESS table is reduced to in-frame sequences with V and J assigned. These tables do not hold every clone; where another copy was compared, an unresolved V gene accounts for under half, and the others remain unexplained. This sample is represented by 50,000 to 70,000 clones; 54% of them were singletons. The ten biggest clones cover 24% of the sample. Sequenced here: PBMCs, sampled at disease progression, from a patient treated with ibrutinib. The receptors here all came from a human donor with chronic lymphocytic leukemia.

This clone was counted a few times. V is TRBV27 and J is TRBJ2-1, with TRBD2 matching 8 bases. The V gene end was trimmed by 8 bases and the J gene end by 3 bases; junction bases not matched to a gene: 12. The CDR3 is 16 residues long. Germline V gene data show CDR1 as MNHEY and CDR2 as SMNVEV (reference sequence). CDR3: CASSRRREAIYNEQFF. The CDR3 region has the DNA TGTGCCAGCTCACGCCGGCGGGAGGCTATCTACAATGAGCAGTTCTTC.

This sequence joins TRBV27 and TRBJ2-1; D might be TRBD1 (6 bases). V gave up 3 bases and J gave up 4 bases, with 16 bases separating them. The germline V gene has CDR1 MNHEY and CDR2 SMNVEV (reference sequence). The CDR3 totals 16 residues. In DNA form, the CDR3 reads TGTGCCAGCAGTTTTCTAGGGACACAAGCTTACAATGAGCAGTTCTTC. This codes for CASSFLGTQAYNEQFF.

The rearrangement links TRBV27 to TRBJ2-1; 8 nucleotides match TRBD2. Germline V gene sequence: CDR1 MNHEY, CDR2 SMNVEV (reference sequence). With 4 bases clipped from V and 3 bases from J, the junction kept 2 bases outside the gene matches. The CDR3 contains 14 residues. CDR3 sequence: CASSYGTSYNEQFF. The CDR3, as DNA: TGTGCCAGCAGTTACGGGACTAGCTACAATGAGCAGTTCTTC.

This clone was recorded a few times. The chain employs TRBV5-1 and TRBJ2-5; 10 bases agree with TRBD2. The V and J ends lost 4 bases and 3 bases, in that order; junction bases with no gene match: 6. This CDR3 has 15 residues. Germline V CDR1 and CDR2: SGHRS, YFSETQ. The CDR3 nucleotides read TGCGCCAGCAGCATGAGCGGGGGGGCCGAAGAGACCCAGTACTTC. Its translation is CASSMSGGAEETQYF.

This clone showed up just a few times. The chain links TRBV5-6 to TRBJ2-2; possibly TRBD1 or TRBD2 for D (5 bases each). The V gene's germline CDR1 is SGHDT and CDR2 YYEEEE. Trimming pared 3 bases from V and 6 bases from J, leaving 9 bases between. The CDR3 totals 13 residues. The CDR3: CASSSPGPGELFF. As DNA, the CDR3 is TGTGCCAGCAGCTCTCCGGGGCCCGGGGAGCTGTTTTTT.

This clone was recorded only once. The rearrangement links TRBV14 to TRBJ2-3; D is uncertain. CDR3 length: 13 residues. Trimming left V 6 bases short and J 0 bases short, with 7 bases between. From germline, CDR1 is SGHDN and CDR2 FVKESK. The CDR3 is CASRRQSTDTQYF. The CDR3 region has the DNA TGTGCCAGCAGAAGGCAGAGCACAGATACGCAGTATTTT.

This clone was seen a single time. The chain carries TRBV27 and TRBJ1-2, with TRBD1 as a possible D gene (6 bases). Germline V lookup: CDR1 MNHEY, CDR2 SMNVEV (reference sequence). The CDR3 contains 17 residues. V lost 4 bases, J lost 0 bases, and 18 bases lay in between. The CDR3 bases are TGTGCCAGCAGTTCTTACAGGGAAGATGAAGCTAACTATGGCTACACCTTC. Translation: CASSSYREDEANYGYTF.

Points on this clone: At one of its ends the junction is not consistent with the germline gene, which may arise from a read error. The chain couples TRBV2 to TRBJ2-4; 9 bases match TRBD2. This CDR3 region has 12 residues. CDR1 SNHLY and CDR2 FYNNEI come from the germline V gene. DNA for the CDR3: TGTGCCAGCAGGGAGCGGGGGGACCATGGGAGGTTC. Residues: CASRERGDHGRF.

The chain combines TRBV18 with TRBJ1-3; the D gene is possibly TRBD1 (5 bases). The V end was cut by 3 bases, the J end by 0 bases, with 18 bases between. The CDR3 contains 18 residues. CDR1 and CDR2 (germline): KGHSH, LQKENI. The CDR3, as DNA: TGTGCCAGCTCACCCACGGGGCCCCGACGCGTCTCTGGAAACACCATATATTTT. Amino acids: CASSPTGPRRVSGNTIYF. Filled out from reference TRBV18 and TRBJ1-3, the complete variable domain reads NAGVMQNPRHLVRRRGQEARLRCSPMKGHSHVYWYRQLPEEGLKFMVYLQKENIIDESGMPKERFSAEFPKEGPSILRIQQVVRGDSAAYFCASSPTGPRRVSGNTIYFGEGSWLTVV.